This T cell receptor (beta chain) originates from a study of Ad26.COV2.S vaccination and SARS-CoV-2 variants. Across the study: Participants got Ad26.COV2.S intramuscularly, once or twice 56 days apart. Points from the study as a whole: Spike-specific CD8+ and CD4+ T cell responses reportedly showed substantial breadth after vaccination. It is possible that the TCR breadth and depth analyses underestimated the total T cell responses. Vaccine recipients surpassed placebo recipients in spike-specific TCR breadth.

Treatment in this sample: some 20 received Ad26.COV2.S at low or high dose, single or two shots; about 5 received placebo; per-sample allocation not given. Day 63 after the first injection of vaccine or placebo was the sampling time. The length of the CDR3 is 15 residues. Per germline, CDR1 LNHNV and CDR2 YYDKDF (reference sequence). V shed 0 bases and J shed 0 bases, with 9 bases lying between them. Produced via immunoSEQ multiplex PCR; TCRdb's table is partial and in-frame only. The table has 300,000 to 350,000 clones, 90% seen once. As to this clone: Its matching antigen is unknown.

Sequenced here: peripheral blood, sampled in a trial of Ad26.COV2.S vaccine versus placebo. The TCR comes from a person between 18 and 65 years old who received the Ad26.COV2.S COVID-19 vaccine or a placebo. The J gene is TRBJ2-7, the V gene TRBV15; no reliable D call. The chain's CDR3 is CATSRDNKPSYEQYF. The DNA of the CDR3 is TGTGCCACCAGCAGAGATAATAAGCCCTCCTACGAGCAGTACTTC.